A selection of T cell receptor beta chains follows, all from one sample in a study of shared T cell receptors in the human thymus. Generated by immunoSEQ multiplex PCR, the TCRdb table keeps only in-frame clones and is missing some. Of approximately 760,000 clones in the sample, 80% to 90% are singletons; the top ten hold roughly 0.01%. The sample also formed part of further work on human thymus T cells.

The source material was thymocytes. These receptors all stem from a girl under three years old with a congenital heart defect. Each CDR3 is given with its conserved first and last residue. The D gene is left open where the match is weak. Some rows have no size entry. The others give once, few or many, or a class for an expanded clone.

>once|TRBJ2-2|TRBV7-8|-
TGTGCCAGCAGCCCTTGGCAGGATCCCGGGGAGCTGTTTTTT
CASSPWQDPGELFF
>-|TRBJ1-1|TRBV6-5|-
TGTGCCAGCAGCCTCAGATCAAACACTGAAGCTTTCTTT
CASSLRSNTEAFF
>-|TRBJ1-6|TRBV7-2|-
TGTGCCAGCAGCACGAGTCTTTCACCCCTCCACTTT
CASSTSLSPLHF
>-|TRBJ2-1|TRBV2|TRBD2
TGTGCCAGCAGTGATAGCGCGGGAGTAGGACTAGCGGGGGGCCGGAGCTCCTACAATGAGCAGTTCTTC
CASSDSAGVGLAGGRSSYNEQFF
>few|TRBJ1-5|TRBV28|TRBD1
TGTGCCAGCAGCCCTATCGGACAGGCAAGCAATCAGCCCCAGCATTTT
CASSPIGQASNQPQHF
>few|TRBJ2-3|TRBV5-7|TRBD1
TGTGCCAGCAGCGACCTAAGAGGGGGCCGGGGCACAGATACGCAGTATTTT
CASSDLRGGRGTDTQYF
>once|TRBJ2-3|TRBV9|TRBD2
TGTGCCAGCAGCGATAGGACTAGCGGGGGGGCACCCACTAGCACAGATACGCAGTATTTT
CASSDRTSGGAPTSTDTQYF
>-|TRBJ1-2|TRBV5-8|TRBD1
TGTGCCAGCAGCTCCGCCGGGACAGGGGCAGAATATGGCTACACCTTC
CASSSAGTGAEYGYTF
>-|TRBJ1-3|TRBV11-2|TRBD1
TGTGCCAGCGGTCTACAGGGGCGAAACACCATATATTTT
CASGLQGRNTIYF
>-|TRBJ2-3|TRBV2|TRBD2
TGTGCCAGCAGTGGAAACCCACTAGCGGGGGGCCTCCTGGGGACAGATACGCAGTATTTT
CASSGNPLAGGLLGTDTQYF
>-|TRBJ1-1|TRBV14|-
TGTGCCAGCAGCCAGGACAAGCTGAACACTGAAGCTTTCTTT
CASSQDKLNTEAFF
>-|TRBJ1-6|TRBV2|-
TGTGCCAGAGCCCACGACCCGTTATTCCAGGATTCACCCCTCCACTTT
CARAHDPLFQDSPLHF
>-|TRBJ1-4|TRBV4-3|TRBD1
TGCGCCAGCAGTCAGGAACAGGGGAATACTAATGAAAAACTGTTTTTT
CASSQEQGNTNEKLFF
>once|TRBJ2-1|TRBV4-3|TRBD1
TGCGCCAGCAGCCAGAAACAGGGGAATGAGCAGTTCTTC
CASSQKQGNEQFF
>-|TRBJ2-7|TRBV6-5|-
TGTGCCAGCAGTTATAAACAGGGTGAGGCCTACGAGCAGTACTTC
CASSYKQGEAYEQYF
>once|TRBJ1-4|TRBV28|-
TGTGCCAGCAGTTTAAGGCGGGGGCCCGATAATGAAAAACTGTTTTTT
CASSLRRGPDNEKLFF
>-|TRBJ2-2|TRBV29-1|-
TGCAGCGTTCATCCCATACAGGGTCGAACCGGGGAGCTGTTTTTT
CSVHPIQGRTGELFF
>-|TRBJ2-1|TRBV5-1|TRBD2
TGCGCCAGCAGCTGTTCGAGCGGGGGGGCTGGCGAGCAGTTCTTC
CASSCSSGGAGEQFF
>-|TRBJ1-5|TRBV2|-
TGTGCCAGCAGTGACCGACACTCCGCATGCCAGCCCCAGCATTTT
CASSDRHSACQPQHF
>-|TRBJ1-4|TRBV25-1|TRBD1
TGTGCCAGCGCACTTAGACAGGGAATAAATGAAAAACTGTTTTTT
CASALRQGINEKLFF
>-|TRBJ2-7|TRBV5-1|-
TGCGCCAGCAGCTTGGTGTCAGGTTCTTTCGACGAGCAGTACTTC
CASSLVSGSFDEQYF
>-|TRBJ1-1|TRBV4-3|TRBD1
TGCGCCAGCAGCCAAGGGTTTGACAGGGGGAACGCTGAAGCTTTCTTT
CASSQGFDRGNAEAFF
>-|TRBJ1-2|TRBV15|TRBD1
TGTGCCACCAGCAGAGTAATCCAACCGACAGGGCCCTACCCCTATGGCTACACCTTC
CATSRVIQPTGPYPYGYTF
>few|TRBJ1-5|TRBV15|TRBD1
TGTGCCACCAGCAGACCGGACAGGGCCTCCAATCAGCCCCAGCATTTT
CATSRPDRASNQPQHF
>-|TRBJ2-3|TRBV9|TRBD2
TGTGCCAGCAGCCACGAGATAGCGGGGGGATCCACAGATACGCAGTATTTT
CASSHEIAGGSTDTQYF
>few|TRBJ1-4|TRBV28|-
TGTGCCAGCAGTTTTGATGTCCGCCTAGTAGACAGGACTAATGAAAAACTGTTTTTT
CASSFDVRLVDRTNEKLFF
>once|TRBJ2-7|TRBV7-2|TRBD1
TGTGCCAGCAGACCAGGGACAGATTACGAGCAGTACTTC
CASRPGTDYEQYF
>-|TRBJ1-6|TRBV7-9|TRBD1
TGTGCCAGCAGCTTAGCTGTATCCTCCGACAGGGTCTATAATTCACCCCTCCACTTT
CASSLAVSSDRVYNSPLHF
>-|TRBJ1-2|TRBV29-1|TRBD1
TGCAGCGTTGAAGGGACAGGGGGCGGGAAAGTCGATGGCTACACCTTC
CSVEGTGGGKVDGYTF
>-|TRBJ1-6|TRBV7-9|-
TGTGCCAGCAGCTTAAAGGGGGTTAATTCACCCCTCCACTTT
CASSLKGVNSPLHF
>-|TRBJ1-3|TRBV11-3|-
TGTGCCAGCAGCGAAGGGGACAACCCAAACTCTGGAAACACCATATATTTT
CASSEGDNPNSGNTIYF
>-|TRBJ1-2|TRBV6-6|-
TGTGCCAGCAGTTACTCGGAGGGAAAGGGATATGGCTACACCTTC
CASSYSEGKGYGYTF
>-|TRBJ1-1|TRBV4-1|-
TGCGCCAGCAGCCAAGATCTTCGGGTGAACACTGAAGCTTTCTTT
CASSQDLRVNTEAFF
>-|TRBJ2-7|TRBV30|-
TGTGCCTGGAGTCGGGATCACGAGCAGTACTTC
CAWSRDHEQYF
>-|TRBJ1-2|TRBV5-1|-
TGCGCCAGCAGCTCTCGACAGGAGGATAACTATGGCTACACCTTC
CASSSRQEDNYGYTF
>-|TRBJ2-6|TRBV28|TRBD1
TGTGCCAGCAGTTTATCTTTGACAGGGACACATCTACCTGGGGCCAACGTCCTGACTTTC
CASSLSLTGTHLPGANVLTF
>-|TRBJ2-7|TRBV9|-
TGTGCCAGCAGCGTAGACCCAGGGAACAACTACGAGCAGTACTTC
CASSVDPGNNYEQYF
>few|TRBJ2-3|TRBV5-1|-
TGCGCCAGCAGCTTGGTACAGGACGTCAAGGATACGCAGTATTTT
CASSLVQDVKDTQYF
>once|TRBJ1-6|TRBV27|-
TGTGCCAGCAGTTTAGGGTCCAGGGGAATTTCACCCCTCCACTTT
CASSLGSRGISPLHF
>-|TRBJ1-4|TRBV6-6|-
TGTGCCAGCAGTTATCGCGAAGGGGGGGGAGAAAAACTGTTTTTT
CASSYREGGGEKLFF
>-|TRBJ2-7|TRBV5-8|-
TGTGCCAGCAGCTTGATTACCGAAGTGGGCCCCGACGACTACGAGCAGTACTTC
CASSLITEVGPDDYEQYF
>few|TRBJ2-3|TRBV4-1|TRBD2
TGCGCCAGCAGCCAGGACCGGGGACTAGCAGATACGCAGTATTTT
CASSQDRGLADTQYF
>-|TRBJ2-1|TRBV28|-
TGTGCCATCAACAGGGGGGGGCCCCTCAATGAGCAGTTCTTC
CAINRGGPLNEQFF
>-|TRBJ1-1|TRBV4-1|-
TGCGCCAGCAGCCAAGCAGACGGGACTGAAGCTTTCTTT
CASSQADGTEAFF
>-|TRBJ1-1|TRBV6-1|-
TGTGCCAGCAGTGCGCCAGGGTATCTGAACACTGAAGCTTTCTTT
CASSAPGYLNTEAFF
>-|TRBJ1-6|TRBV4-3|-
TGCGCCAGCAGCCAAGAGAGAGGGACAAGGCCGGGTTCACCCCTCCACTTT
CASSQERGTRPGSPLHF
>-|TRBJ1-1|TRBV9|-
TGTGCCAGCAGCGCAACGGGACAAGGGACCGAAACTCTTAGTGAAGCTTTCTTT
CASSATGQGTETLSEAFF
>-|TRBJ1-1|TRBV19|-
TGTGCCAGTTCCCGGGACTTGAACACTGAAGCTTTCTTT
CASSRDLNTEAFF
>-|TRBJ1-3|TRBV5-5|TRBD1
TGTGCCAGCAGCGGGAATACAGGGGGGAAAAGTGGAAACACCATATATTTT
CASSGNTGGKSGNTIYF
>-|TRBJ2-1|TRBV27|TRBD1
TGTGCCAGCAGTTTATCGGGGGGACAGGAGGAGATCTACAATGAGCAGTTCTTC
CASSLSGGQEEIYNEQFF
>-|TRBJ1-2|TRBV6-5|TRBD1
TGTGCCAGCAGTTACTCGATGACAGGGGACTATGGCTACACCTTC
CASSYSMTGDYGYTF
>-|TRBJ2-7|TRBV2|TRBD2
TGTGCCGGGATAATCTTACGACTAGCGGGGTGGTACGAGCAGTACTTC
CAGIILRLAGWYEQYF
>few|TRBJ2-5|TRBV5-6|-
TGTGCCAGCAGCATTCGAATCGGGGTTTTCGTTAGGGAGACCCAGTACTTC
CASSIRIGVFVRETQYF
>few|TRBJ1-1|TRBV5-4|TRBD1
TGTGCCAGCAGCCACCGGACAGGTCTCTTGAACACTGAAGCTTTCTTT
CASSHRTGLLNTEAFF
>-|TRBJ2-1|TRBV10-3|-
TGTGCCATCAGTACGACGGGATCAACCCAGAATGAGCAGTTCTTC
CAISTTGSTQNEQFF